These 9 T cell receptor beta chains share one sample of origin, sequenced in a study of blood T cell repertoires in COVID-19. Some clones are missing from TCRdb's copy, which holds only in-frame ones; the method was immunoSEQ multiplex PCR. The table includes more than 65,000 clones, around four fifths detected once. Sample: peripheral blood. Source of these receptors: a woman in her fifties or sixties with acute or convalescent COVID-19.

The chain recombines TRBV27 with TRBJ2-3; 9 bases match TRBD2. Trimming took 2 bases from V and 3 from J; bases not matched to a gene: 6. The germline V gene encodes CDR1 MNHEY and CDR2 SMNVEV (reference sequence). This CDR3 has 16 amino acids. CDR3 protein: CASSLGRGGITDTQYF. The CDR3 DNA follows: TGTGCCAGCAGTTTAGGGCGGGGGGGCATTACAGATACGCAGTATTTT.

This chain uses TRBV2 with TRBJ2-7; D is ambiguous. Germline assignment: CDR1 SNHLY and CDR2 FYNNEI. Deletions cut 6 bases from V and 0 bases from J, with 6 bases between. This CDR3 is 12 amino acids long. The CDR3 DNA sequence: TGTGCCAGCAGCCCAGTCTCCTACGAGCAGTACTTC. It encodes CASSPVSYEQYF. Full variable domain (outside the CDR3, taken from reference TRBV2 and TRBJ2-7): EPEVTQTPSHQVTQMGQEVILRCVPISNHLYFYWYRQILGQKVEFLVSFYNNEISEKSEIFDDQFSVERPDGSNFTLKIRSTKLEDSAMYFCASSPVSYEQYFGPGTRLTVT.

The rearrangement links TRBV7-3 to TRBJ2-1; TRBD1 might be the D (6 bases). The CDR3 is 20 amino acids. Germline CDR1 and CDR2: SGHTA and FQGTGA. V dropped 5 bases and J dropped 0 bases, with 26 bases sitting between them. CDR3 coding DNA: TGTGCCAGCAGCCTGGGGGCGTTCGCGACTACGACCGGCTCCTACAATGAGCAGTTCTTC. Its translation is CASSLGAFATTTGSYNEQFF.

This chain links TRBV10-2 with TRBJ1-2; 8 positions match TRBD1. Germline V gene lookup returns CDR1 WSHSY and CDR2 SAAADI. The CDR3 is made up of 15 amino acids. V lost 8 bases and J lost 7; bases outside the gene matches: 15. CDR3 coding DNA: TGCGCCAGCGGGCAGGGGGCGCGAAGTGGGGTTGGCTACACCTTC. Its translation is CASGQGARSGVGYTF.

The chain recombines TRBV12-3 or TRBV12-4 with TRBJ1-4, with D tentatively TRBD1 (5 bases). V lost 10 bases, J lost 7 bases, and 13 bases lay in between. The length of the CDR3 is 12 residues. The CDR3 region has the DNA TGTGCCACCCGGTCCGGGGGTGAAAAACTGTTTTTT. Translation: CATRSGGEKLFF.

The chain is built from TRBV13 and TRBJ2-5; 10 bases map to TRBD2. The CDR3 sequence is 15 residues long. The ends lost 5 bases at V and 3 bases at J; junction bases unmatched: 6. Germline V CDR1 and CDR2: PRHDT, FYEKMQ (reference sequence). CDR3 in DNA: TGTGCCAGCAGCCGGGTTGGACTAGCGGAAGAGACCCAGTACTTC. It specifies CASSRVGLAEETQYF.

CDR3 residues: CASSYSMSGHYTF. Here the CDR3 DNA reads TGTGCCAGCAGTTACTCGATGTCAGGACACTACACCTTC. The chain uses TRBV6-2 or TRBV6-3 and TRBJ1-2; possibly TRBD1 for D (5 bases). With 0 bases removed from V and 10 bases from J, the gap between germline ends came to 12 bases. CDR3 length: 13 residues. Germline V gene sequence: CDR1 MNHEY, CDR2 SVGEGT.

In this sample, this clone turned up once. The V gene is TRBV15, the J gene TRBJ1-2; TRBD1 agrees at 9 bases. The germline CDR1 and CDR2 sequences are LNHNV and YYDKDF (reference sequence). Trimming at V came to 4 bases and at J to 2 bases, leaving 2 bases not matched to a gene. The CDR3 contains 14 residues. CDR3 sequence (DNA): TGTGCCACCAGCAAGGGACAGGGAAACTATGGCTACACCTTC. Residues: CATSKGQGNYGYTF.

This clone was picked up a small number of times. The gene calls are TRBV5-1 and TRBJ1-2; D is unresolved. The CDR3 is made up of 14 amino acids. The germline gives CDR1 SGHRS, CDR2 YFSETQ. Deletions cut 4 bases from V and 5 bases from J, with 15 bases between. The CDR3 bases are TGCGCCAGCAGCAGCGAGGGAGAGAGATATGGCTACACCTTC. As protein: CASSSEGERYGYTF.